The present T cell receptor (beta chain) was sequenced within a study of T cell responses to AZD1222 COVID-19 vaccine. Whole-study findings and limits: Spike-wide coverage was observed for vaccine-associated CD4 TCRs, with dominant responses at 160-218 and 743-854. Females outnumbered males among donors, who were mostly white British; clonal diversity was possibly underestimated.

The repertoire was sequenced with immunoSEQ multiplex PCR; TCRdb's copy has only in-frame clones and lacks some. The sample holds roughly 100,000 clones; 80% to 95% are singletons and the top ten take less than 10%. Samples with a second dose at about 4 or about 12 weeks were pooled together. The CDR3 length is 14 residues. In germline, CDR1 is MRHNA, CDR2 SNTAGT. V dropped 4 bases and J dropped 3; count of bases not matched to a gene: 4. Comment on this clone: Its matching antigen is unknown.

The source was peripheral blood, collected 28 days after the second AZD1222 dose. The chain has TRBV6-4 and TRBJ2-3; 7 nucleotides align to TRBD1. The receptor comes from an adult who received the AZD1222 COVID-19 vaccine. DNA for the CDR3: TGTGCCAGCAGTGCGGGGACAGAAACAGATACGCAGTATTTT. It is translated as CASSAGTETDTQYF.